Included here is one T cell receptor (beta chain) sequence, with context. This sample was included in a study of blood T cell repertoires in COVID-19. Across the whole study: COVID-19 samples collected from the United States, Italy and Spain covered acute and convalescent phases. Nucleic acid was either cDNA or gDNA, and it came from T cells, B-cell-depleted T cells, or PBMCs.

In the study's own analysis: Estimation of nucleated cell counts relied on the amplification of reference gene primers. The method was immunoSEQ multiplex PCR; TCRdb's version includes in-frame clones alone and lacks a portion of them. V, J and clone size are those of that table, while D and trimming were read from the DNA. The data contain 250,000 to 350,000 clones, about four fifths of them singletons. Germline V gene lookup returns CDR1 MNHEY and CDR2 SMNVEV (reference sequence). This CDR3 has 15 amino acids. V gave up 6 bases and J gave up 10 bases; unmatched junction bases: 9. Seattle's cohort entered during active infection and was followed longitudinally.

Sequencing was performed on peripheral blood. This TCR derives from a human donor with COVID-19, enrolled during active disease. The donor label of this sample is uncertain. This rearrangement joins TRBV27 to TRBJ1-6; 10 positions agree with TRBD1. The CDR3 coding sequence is TGTGCCAGCAGCATTGCCGACAGGGGGCTATCACCCCTCCACTTT. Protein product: CASSIADRGLSPLHF.